One TCR beta chain is described in this entry. CDR1 is KGHSH, CDR2 LQKENI, per germline. CDR3 length: 13 residues. V shed 3 bases and J shed 5 bases, with 8 bases lying between them. The sample originates from a study of cytomegalovirus exposure and HLA in healthy donors. A multiplex PCR was run with 60 Vbeta primers and 13 Jbeta primers. Original data processing: Later analysis identified tens of millions of unique TCR beta chains, about 10 million shared. TCRdb's table, derived via immunoSEQ multiplex PCR, lists solely in-frame clones and lacks some. From that table come the V and J calls and clone size; the DNA was used to work out D and trimming. The top ten clones hold roughly 4% of a sample with 95,000 or so clones, roughly 79% of them seen once.

V and J are TRBV18 and TRBJ1-3; no clear D. The material sequenced was PBMCs. This TCR was recovered from a woman aged 65 to 85 in good health and CMV-seropositive. CDR3 bases: TGTGCCAGCTCACCCCCAGACAGAAACACCATATATTTT. Translation gives CASSPPDRNTIYF.